Listed below are T cell receptor beta chains from one sample, sequenced in a study of blood T cells in healthy people across ages. MiXCR, run by TCRdb on the 5' RACE reads, gives a single entry per CDR3 protein. Found here are roughly 1.5 million distinct CDR3 sequences, 40% to 45% of them singletons; the top ten hold around 4%. Material: blood. The origin of the receptors is a woman in her late teens or twenties in good health. Each CDR3 is given without its conserved first and last residue. Each record gives: V gene, J gene, CDR3 protein.

>TRBV10-3|TRBJ1-2
AMRDIGRDRYGYT
>TRBV7-8|TRBJ1-5
ASSPSRLGQPQH
>TRBV6-5|TRBJ2-3
ASSQAGGPVDTQY
>TRBV25-1|TRBJ2-3
ASSDPPGGRALDTQY
>TRBV2|TRBJ1-5
ASSGQKYSNQPQH
>TRBV5-1|TRBJ1-2
ASSWGLTTSYGYT
>TRBV2|TRBJ2-1
ASRKKLAGVDEQF
>TRBV3-1|TRBJ2-3
ASSLSVRPTDTQY
>TRBV11-2|TRBJ2-3
ASSPLLGGTDTQY
>TRBV6-1|TRBJ2-5
ASSEVLVETQY
>TRBV28|TRBJ2-4
ASSFRAVAKNIQY
>TRBV12-3/TRBV12-4|TRBJ2-1
ASSSQTSGGYNEQF
>TRBV20-1|NA
SATPGGAAYNEQY
>TRBV6-1|TRBJ2-5
ASSESVGGQETQY
>TRBV20-1|TRBJ2-1
SAKKWREVYNEQF
>TRBV7-6|TRBJ2-1
ASSSPLVGLKEQF
>TRBV7-9|TRBJ2-7
ASSLARSTGASYEQY
>TRBV28|TRBJ2-7
ASSRARQSSYEQY
>TRBV28|TRBJ2-3
ASSVSTSTDTQY
>TRBV5-6|TRBJ1-1
ASSLLARAEAF
>TRBV7-9|TRBJ2-6
ASSFGGQHSSGANVLT
>TRBV2|TRBJ2-2
ASSRAGVNHRVTGELF
>TRBV3-1|TRBJ1-1
ASSPGEGYTEAF
>TRBV5-1|TRBJ2-5
ASSRARDRSTRGETQY
>TRBV20-1|TRBJ2-7
SARGTDYEQY
>TRBV5-1|TRBJ2-5
ASSPTIREIQETQY
>TRBV29-1|TRBJ1-1
SAWGAEAF
>TRBV6-5|TRBJ1-6
ASGGQFSPLH
>TRBV27|TRBJ2-4
ASMRGGSREQY
>TRBV12-3/TRBV12-4|TRBJ1-6
ASSVQGPYSPLH
>TRBV6-2/TRBV6-3|TRBJ1-1
ASGSPMNTEAF
>TRBV28|TRBJ2-7
ASSLGGRDYEQY
>TRBV28|TRBJ1-3
ASIQDTSSGNTMY
>TRBV29-1|TRBJ1-2
STTEPSGNYT
>TRBV13|TRBJ2-7
ASSQSLGGTYYEQY
>TRBV6-5|TRBJ2-7
ASSYSKTRWGRDYEQY
>TRBV20-1|TRBJ2-3
SARPGRINTDTQY
>TRBV9|TRBJ2-7
ASSPARGRAHEQY
>TRBV27|TRBJ2-1
ASSPQSAYEQF
>TRBV18|TRBJ2-7
ASSPGYVTYEQY
>TRBV18|TRBJ1-1
ASSPGDGLEAF
>TRBV4-3|TRBJ2-3
ASSQDPGLAGASDTQY
>TRBV20-1|TRBJ1-1
SARTGPGTEAF
>TRBV4-2|TRBJ2-1
ASSQLSENEQF
>TRBV28|TRBJ1-3
ASRTDRTLVGNTIY
>TRBV5-1|TRBJ2-1
ASSHVRGVGYNEQF
>TRBV20-1|TRBJ1-1
SAGGLGNTEAF
>TRBV4-2|TRBJ2-1
ASSRGLQNYNEQF
>TRBV15|TRBJ2-1
ATSRDERGHNEQF
>TRBV7-9|TRBJ1-1
ASSLTGRPMNTEAF
>TRBV11-2|TRBJ2-1
ASSYFPTSGNSYNEQF
>TRBV4-2|TRBJ1-6
ASSQESAGDGSSPLH
>TRBV9|TRBJ2-1
ASSEGGNHNEQF
>TRBV7-9|TRBJ2-4
ASSFELDIQY
>TRBV12-3/TRBV12-4|TRBJ1-5
ASSLALAQTSNQPQH
>TRBV20-1|TRBJ2-5
SARDGRSQETQY
>TRBV9|TRBJ2-1
ASSVVGSGGYNEQF
>TRBV29-1|TRBJ2-6
KRPTGESGANVLT
>TRBV6-2/TRBV6-3|TRBJ2-3
ARSYTGTIGDTQY
>TRBV6-6|TRBJ2-4
ASSDWDRNIQY